This record concerns one TCR beta chain sequence. This sample was taken from a study of PD-1 blockade in classical Hodgkin lymphoma. Only in-frame clones appear in the TCRdb table, and some are missing; sequencing was by immunoSEQ multiplex PCR. The sample lists around 20,000 clones, around 82% occurring once. Indicated time point: cycle 4 day 1 (C4D1), after less than 7 weeks of nivolumab. Relapse was seen in all patients after autologous stem cell transplantation, and brentuximab vedotin exposure was variable. The CDR3 runs 15 residues. The V gene's germline CDR1 is KGHSH and CDR2 LQKENI. Trimming shortened V by 2 bases and J by 4 bases, and 12 bases separated the two germline ends.

The sample was peripheral blood mononuclear cells (PBMCs), taken before the fourth cycle of nivolumab. This receptor was obtained from a human donor with classical Hodgkin lymphoma. J is TRBJ1-5 and V is TRBV18; weak D call: TRBD1 (6 bases). CDR3 in DNA: TGTGCCAGCTCACCAGGGGGGACAATAAATCAGCCCCAGCATTTT. It translates to CASSPGGTINQPQHF.